This section outlines one T cell receptor beta chain sequence together with its context. Its specificity is not known. This sample stems from a study of CD8+ T cells in alopecia areata. Study-wide context: Those treated were given oral tofacitinib at 5 to 10 mg twice daily. Regarding the study as a whole: Greater clonality was observed in lesional scalp samples, especially alopecia totalis/universalis, versus normal scalp.

Sorted populations comprised CD4+ and CD8+ T cells obtained from PBMCs. RNA extraction and reverse transcription yielded cDNA as sequencing template. TCRdb's copy holds only in-frame clones and misses some; the assay was immunoSEQ multiplex PCR. The table has 150,000 to 200,000 clones, around 63% seen once. V gave up 7 bases and J gave up 2 bases; unmatched junction bases: 12. Germline-derived CDR1 and CDR2 are SGHRS and YFSETQ. This CDR3 is built from 16 residues. This TCR came from a human donor with alopecia areata. V is TRBV5-1 and J is TRBJ2-3; 8 positions match TRBD2. The input for sequencing was CD4+ T cells sorted from blood, taken at week 0. In DNA form, the CDR3 reads TGCGCCAGCGGGAGATACCTTAGCGGGGACACAGATACGCAGTATTTT. As protein: CASGRYLSGDTDTQYF. Full variable domain (outside the CDR3, taken from reference TRBV5-1 and TRBJ2-3): KAGVTQTPRYLIKTRGQQVTLSCSPISGHRSVSWYQQTPGQGLQFLFEYFSETQRNKGNFPGRFSGRQFSNSRSEMNVSTLELGDSALYLCASGRYLSGDTDTQYFGPGTRLTVL.